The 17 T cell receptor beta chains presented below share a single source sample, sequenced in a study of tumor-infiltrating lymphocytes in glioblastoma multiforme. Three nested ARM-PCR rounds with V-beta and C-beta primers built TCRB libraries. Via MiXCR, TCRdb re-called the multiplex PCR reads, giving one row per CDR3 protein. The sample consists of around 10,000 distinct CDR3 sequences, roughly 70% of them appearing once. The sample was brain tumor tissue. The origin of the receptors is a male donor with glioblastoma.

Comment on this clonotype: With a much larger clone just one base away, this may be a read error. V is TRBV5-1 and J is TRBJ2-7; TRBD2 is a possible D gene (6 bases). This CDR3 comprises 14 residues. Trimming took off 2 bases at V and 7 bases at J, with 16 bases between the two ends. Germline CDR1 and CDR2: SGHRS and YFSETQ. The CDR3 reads CASSLGSGVGEQYF. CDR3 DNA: TGCGCCAGCAGCTTAGGGTCGGGGGTCGGGGAGCAGTACTTC.

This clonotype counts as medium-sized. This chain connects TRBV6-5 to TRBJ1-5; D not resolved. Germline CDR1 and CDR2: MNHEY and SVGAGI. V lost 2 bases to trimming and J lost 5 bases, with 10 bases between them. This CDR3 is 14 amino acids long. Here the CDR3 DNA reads TGTGCCAGCAGTTACATCAGCGTCGATCAGCCCCAGCATTTT. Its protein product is CASSYISVDQPQHF.

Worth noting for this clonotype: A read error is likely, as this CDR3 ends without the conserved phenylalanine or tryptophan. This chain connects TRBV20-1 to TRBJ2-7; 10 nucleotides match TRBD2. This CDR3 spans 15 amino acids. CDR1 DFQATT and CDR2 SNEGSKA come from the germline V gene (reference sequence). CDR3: CSAIPTAGGGYVQYS. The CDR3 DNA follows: TGCAGTGCTATACCTACAGCGGGAGGGGGGTACGTGCAGTACTCC.

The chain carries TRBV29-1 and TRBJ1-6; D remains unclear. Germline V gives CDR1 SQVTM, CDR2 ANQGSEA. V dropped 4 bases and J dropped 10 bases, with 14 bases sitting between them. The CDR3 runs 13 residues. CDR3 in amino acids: CSVARHRKSPLHF. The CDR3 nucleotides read TGCAGCGTTGCCAGGCACAGAAAGTCACCCCTCCACTTT.

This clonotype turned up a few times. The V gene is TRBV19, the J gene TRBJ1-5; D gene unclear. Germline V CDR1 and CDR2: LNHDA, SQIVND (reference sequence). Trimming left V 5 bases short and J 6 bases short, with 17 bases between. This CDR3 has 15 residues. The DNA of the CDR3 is TGTGCCAGTAGTTTCGGGCCTTGGGAGGTTCAGCCCCAGCATTTT. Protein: CASSFGPWEVQPQHF.

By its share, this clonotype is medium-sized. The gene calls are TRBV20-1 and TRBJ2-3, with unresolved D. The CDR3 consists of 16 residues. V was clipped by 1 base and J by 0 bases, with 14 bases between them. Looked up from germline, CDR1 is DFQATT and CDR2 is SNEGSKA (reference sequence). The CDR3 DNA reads TGCAGTGCTAGAGGTAGAGCAGACACTAGCACAGATACGCAGTATTTT. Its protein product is CSARGRADTSTDTQYF.

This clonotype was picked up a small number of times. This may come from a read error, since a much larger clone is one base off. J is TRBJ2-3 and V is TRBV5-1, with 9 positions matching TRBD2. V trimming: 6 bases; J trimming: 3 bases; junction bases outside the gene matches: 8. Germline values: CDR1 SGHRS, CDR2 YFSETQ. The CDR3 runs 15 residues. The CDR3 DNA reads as TGCGCCAGCAAAGCTAGCGGGATAGAGACAGATACGCAGTATTTT. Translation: CASKASGIETDTQYF.

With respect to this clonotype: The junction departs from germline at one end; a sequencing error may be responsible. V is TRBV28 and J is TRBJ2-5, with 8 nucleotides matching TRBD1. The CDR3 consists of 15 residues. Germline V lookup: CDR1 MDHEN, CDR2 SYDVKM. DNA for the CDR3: TGTGCCAGCAGATTTGGGACGACAGGGGAGGAGAACCAGTACTTC. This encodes CASRFGTTGEENQYF.

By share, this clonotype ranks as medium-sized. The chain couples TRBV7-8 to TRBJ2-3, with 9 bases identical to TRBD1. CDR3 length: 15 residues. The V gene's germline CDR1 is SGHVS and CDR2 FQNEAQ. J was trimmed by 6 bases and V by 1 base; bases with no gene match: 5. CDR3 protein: CASSLETGGWDTQYF. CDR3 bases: TGTGCCAGCAGCTTAGAGACAGGGGGATGGGATACGCAGTATTTT.

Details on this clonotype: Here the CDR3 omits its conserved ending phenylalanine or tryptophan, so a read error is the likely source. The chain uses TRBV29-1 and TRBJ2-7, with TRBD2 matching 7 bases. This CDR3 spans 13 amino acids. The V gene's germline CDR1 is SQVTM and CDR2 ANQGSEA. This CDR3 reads CIVRTSDSYGQYI. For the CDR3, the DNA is TGCATCGTCCGAACTAGCGACTCCTACGGGCAGTACATC.

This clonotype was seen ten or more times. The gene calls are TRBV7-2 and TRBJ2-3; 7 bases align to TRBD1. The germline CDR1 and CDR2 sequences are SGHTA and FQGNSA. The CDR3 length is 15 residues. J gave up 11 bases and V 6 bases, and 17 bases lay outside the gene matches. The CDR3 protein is CASRESTGLHKWQYF. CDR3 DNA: TGTGCCAGCAGGGAGTCGACAGGGCTGCACAAATGGCAGTATTTT.

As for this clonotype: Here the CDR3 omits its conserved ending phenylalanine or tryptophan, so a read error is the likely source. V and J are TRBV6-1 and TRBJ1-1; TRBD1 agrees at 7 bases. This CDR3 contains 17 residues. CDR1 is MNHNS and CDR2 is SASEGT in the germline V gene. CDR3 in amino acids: CASSYGTGVGVWTVAFL. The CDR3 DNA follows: TGTGCCAGCAGCTACGGCACAGGGGTTGGGGTGTGGACTGTAGCTTTCTTG.

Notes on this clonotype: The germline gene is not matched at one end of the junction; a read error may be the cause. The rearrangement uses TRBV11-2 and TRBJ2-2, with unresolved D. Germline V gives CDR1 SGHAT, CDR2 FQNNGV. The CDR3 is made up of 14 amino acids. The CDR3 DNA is TGTGCCAGCAGCTTAAATCTCGTCACCGAGGAGCTGTTTTTT. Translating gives CASSLNLVTEELFF.

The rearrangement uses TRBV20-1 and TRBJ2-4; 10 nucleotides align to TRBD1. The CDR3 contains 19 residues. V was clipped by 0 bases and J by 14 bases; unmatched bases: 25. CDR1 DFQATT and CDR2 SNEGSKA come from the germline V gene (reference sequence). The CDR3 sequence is CSARDPDRGIRKAKTIKYF. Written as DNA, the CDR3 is TGCAGTGCTAGAGACCCGGACAGGGGGATTCGGAAAGCCAAAACCATCAAGTACTTC.

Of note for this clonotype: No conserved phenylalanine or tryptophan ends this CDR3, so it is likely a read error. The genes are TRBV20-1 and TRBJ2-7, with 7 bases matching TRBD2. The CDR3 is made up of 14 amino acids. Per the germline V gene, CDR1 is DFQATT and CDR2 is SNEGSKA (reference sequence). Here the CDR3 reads CRASGHSTSYEQYL. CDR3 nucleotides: TGCAGAGCTAGCGGACACTCAACCTCCTACGAGCAGTACCTC.

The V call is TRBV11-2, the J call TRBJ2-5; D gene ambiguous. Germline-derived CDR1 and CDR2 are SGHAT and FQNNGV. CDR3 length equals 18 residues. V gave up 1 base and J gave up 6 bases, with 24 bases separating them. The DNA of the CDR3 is TGTGCCAGCAGCTTAGTCTTTGGTCCCAGAGTAGAACAAAAGACCCAGTACTTC. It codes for CASSLVFGPRVEQKTQYF.

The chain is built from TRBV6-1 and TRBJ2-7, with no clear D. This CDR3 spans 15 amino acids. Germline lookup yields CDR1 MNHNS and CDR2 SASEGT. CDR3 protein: CTTFLDGGHSYEQYF. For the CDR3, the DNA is TGTACCACCTTCCTAGATGGTGGGCACTCCTACGAGCAGTACTTC.